A single TCR beta chain is shown here with its context. The record originates from a study of PD-1 blockade in mismatch repair-deficient tumors. TCRdb keeps only in-frame clones here, not all; method: immunoSEQ multiplex PCR. The sample carries roughly 120,000 clones, around nine tenths recorded once. Germline values: CDR1 MNHEY, CDR2 SVGAGI. The V segment lost 0 bases and the J segment 4 bases; nucleotides outside the gene matches: 2. The CDR3 runs 16 residues. The TCR was taken from an adult with mismatch repair-deficient cancer. The chain uses TRBV6-5 and TRBJ2-2; 10 nucleotides line up with TRBD2. The specimen was peripheral blood, collected about 17 months after starting pembrolizumab. CDR3 amino acids: CASSYSIAGGTGELFF. The CDR3 coding sequence is TGTGCCAGCAGTTACTCGATAGCGGGAGGCACCGGGGAGCTGTTTTTT.